This TCR beta chain is drawn from a study of cytotoxic CD8 clonotypes in ibrutinib-treated CLL. Overall study: By median around 70 months, about twelve had progressed and approximately 15 stayed remitted; responses had been 2 complete and approximately 24 partial.

Libraries were prepared by immunoSEQ multiplex PCR; TCRdb keeps only in-frame clonotypes and omits some of them. This repertoire shows some 70,000 clones, approximately 90% found once; its top ten account for 3% to 3.5%. Of note for this clone: Other DNA sequences in the sample encode the same CDR3.

Sequenced here: PBMCs, sampled after 12 months of ibrutinib treatment. The TCR originated in a human donor with chronic lymphocytic leukemia.

For the CDR3, the DNA is TGCGCCAGCAGCTTGTCAGGGTCTTACAATGAGCAGTTCTTC. Its protein is CASSLSGSYNEQFF. V and J are TRBV5-1 and TRBJ2-1; D might be TRBD1 (5 bases). The CDR3 loop spans 14 amino acids. V gave up 1 base and J gave up 4 bases, with 9 bases separating them. The germline CDR1 and CDR2 sequences are SGHRS and YFSETQ.